This entry features one TCR beta chain sequence. The antigen remains undetermined. The CDR3 spans 13 residues. V was cut by 2 bases and J by 6 bases, with 8 bases left in between. The germline V gene encodes CDR1 SEHNR and CDR2 FQNEAQ (reference sequence). In making TCR beta libraries, quantitative 5'-RACE with molecular barcodes was used. TCRdb independently ran MiXCR on the 5' RACE reads; one entry per CDR3 protein. Of under 850,000 distinct CDR3 sequences in the sample, 15% to 20% were seen once. The entry originates in a study of CD8 T cells in ankylosing spondylitis. Study results and limitations: Some motif variants were previously reported in reactive arthritis synovial fluid and blood. Characteristic, it appeared, of ankylosing spondylitis blood was a TCR beta motif of eight highly homologous variants. A CD8+ phenotype characterized the disease-linked clones, which were relatively rare in peripheral blood. Reportedly, disease-linked clones are significantly enriched in ankylosing spondylitis patients' matched synovial fluid.

The sample taken for sequencing was blood, either unsorted or a sorted T cell fraction (not recorded which). This TCR was recovered from a male donor with ankylosing spondylitis. The chain uses TRBV7-9 and TRBJ1-5; D is ambiguous. CDR3 nucleotides: TGTGCCAGCAGCTTAAGCGCGGCTCAGCCCCAGCATTTT. Protein product: CASSLSAAQPQHF.